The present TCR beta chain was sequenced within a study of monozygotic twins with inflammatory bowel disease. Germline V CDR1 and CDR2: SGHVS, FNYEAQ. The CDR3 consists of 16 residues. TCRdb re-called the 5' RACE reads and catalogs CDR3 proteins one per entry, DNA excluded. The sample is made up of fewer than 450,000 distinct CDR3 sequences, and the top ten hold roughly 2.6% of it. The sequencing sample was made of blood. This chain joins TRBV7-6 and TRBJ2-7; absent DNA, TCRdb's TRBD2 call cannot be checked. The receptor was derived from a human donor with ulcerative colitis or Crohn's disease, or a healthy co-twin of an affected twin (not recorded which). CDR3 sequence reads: CASSLGLAGNPYAQYF.